The sequence of this TCR beta chain was determined in a study of T cell responses to AZD1222 COVID-19 vaccine. General study points: Donors, mostly white British, included more females; clonal diversity was possibly underestimated.

The data were produced by immunoSEQ multiplex PCR, yet TCRdb's version contains in-frame clones alone and is incomplete. Of roughly 70,000 clones listed, 65% to 90% were seen once; the top ten hold more than 5%. A remark on this clone: The antigen is not known.

Sequencing was performed on peripheral blood, taken on day 0 of AZD1222 vaccination. This TCR came from an adult in good health.

The CDR3, as DNA: TGTGCCAGCAGGAAGGGACAGCATAGCAATCAGCCCCAGCATTTT. This translates into CASRKGQHSNQPQHF. The gene calls are TRBV5-6 and TRBJ1-5; 7 bases agree with TRBD1. Germline V lookup: CDR1 SGHDT, CDR2 YYEEEE. The CDR3 is 15 residues long. V was pared by 5 bases and J by 0 bases, with 5 bases of the junction left unmatched.